This T cell receptor (beta chain) was identified during a study of shared clonotypes between healthy human individuals. On this clone: Its matching antigen is unknown.

Donors had no recently reported acute infections or vaccinations and were HIV-negative. After removal of 0 bases from V and 9 bases from J, the junction contained 14 bases not matched to a gene. CDR1 and CDR2 (germline): LGHNA, YSLEER. This CDR3 spans 16 amino acids. In the study's own analysis: For the immunoSEQ data, sequences were junction-only without quality scores, so filtering differed. This table comes from immunoSEQ multiplex PCR, and its TCRdb copy is limited to in-frame clones, with some not included. The D gene and trimming were derived from the DNA, and the V and J assignments and clone size from that table. The repertoire has 2 million to 2.5 million clones, approximately 93% of them found once; the top ten carry roughly 0.36%. Notes on the study in general: Clonotypes which were not shared had lower generation probabilities than clonotypes that all four donors shared. Naive subsets typically showed greater estimated richness than memory subsets.

The TCR was taken from a man aged 18 to 29 in good health. Some clones in this sample may be carry-over from other donors' samples. The sample comprised naive CD4+ T cells from PBMCs. Subset given: CD45RA+ positively selected. J is TRBJ2-7 and V is TRBV4-3, with 7 nucleotides matching TRBD2. The CDR3 loop reads CASSQDLTNELAVQYF. DNA for the CDR3: TGCGCCAGCAGCCAAGATCTTACGAATGAGCTAGCGGTGCAGTACTTC.